The clone carrying this T cell receptor (beta chain) has at least ten counts. Its antigen is as yet unknown. The data are from a study of T-cell memory formation after mild COVID-19. General study results and limits: Contracting CD4+ clones sat mainly in CM and EM; CD8+ in EMRA.

TCRdb recomputed calls from the 5' RACE reads with MiXCR, one row per CDR3 protein. The sample shows more than 350,000 distinct CDR3 sequences, about 15% of them seen only once. The sequence was obtained from a man aged 18 to 29 who had mild COVID-19 (a few samples of this study predate the infection). Cell type and time point are not known. The specimen was PBMCs or a T cell subset sorted from them (not recorded which).

The CDR3 loop reads CASSKSLIGLAKNIQYF. The CDR3 DNA reads TGCGCCAGCAGTAAGAGCCTCATAGGACTAGCCAAAAACATTCAGTACTTC. V gene TRBV10-2 combines with J gene TRBJ2-4; the D gene is possibly TRBD2 (5 bases). This CDR3 is 17 amino acids long. CDR1 WSHSY and CDR2 SAAADI come from the germline V gene. The V end lost 5 bases, the J end lost 0 bases, and 17 bases lay between the germline ends.